Presented here are 15 T cell receptor beta chains from one specimen sequenced in a study of beta chain features in type 1 diabetes. Expressed TCRB transcripts were sequenced after all isolated RNA was converted to cDNA. Profiling relied on immunoSEQ multiplex PCR, and the TCRdb table lists in-frame clones only, not all of them. The sample has around 21,000 clones; approximately 50% are singletons. Sequenced material: stem cell memory CD4+ T cells from blood. Receptor source: a man younger than 35 in good health.

In this sample, this clone turned up once. The rearrangement joins TRBV19 to TRBJ2-3, with 7 bases identical to TRBD2. This CDR3 comprises 14 residues. Losses at the gene ends were 6 bases for V and 2 bases for J; bases not matched to a gene: 5. Germline CDR1 and CDR2: LNHDA and SQIVND (reference sequence). The CDR3 reads CASRRESNTDTQYF. The CDR3 region has the DNA TGTGCCAGTAGGCGGGAGTCAAACACAGATACGCAGTATTTT.

This clone has a handful of counts. This chain's CDR3 is CASSLGPSSYNEQFF. In nucleotides, the CDR3 is TGTGCCAGCAGCTTGGGCCCGAGCTCCTACAATGAGCAGTTCTTC. This chain connects TRBV5-6 to TRBJ2-1; D uncertain. This CDR3 comprises 15 residues. Germline V gene lookup returns CDR1 SGHDT and CDR2 YYEEEE. V lost 0 bases, J lost 0 bases, and 7 bases lay in between.

The CDR3 DNA reads as TGCGCCAGCTCCCACCTAGCGGGAGACTTCAATGAGCAGTTCTTC. Its translation: CASSHLAGDFNEQFF. This rearrangement joins TRBV5-1 to TRBJ2-1; TRBD2 matches 10 bases. With 7 bases clipped from V and 6 bases from J, the junction kept 10 bases outside the gene matches. This CDR3 has 15 residues. Per germline, CDR1 SGHRS and CDR2 YFSETQ.

V is TRBV19 and J is TRBJ2-7; a possible D gene is TRBD2 (5 bases). CDR3 length: 15 amino acids. Germline-derived CDR1 and CDR2 are LNHDA and SQIVND (reference sequence). Trimming took off 5 bases at V and 1 base at J, with 15 bases between the two ends. The CDR3 here is CASSLRPGGSYEQYF. In nucleotides, the CDR3 is TGTGCCAGTAGTCTACGGCCCGGCGGGTCCTACGAGCAGTACTTC.

The genes are TRBV18 and TRBJ2-5; D unresolved. Germline V gives CDR1 KGHSH, CDR2 LQKENI. The V and J ends lost 6 bases and 2 bases respectively, with 16 bases between them. The CDR3 has 15 residues. CDR3 DNA sequence: TGTGCCAGCTCCCAGGAACAGCCGCCTCAAGAGACCCAGTACTTC. It encodes CASSQEQPPQETQYF.

CDR3 sequence (DNA): TGCGCCAGCAGCCAAGATCCGGTAGCGGGCCCCACAGATACGCAGTATTTT. Protein: CASSQDPVAGPTDTQYF. This sequence joins TRBV4-3 and TRBJ2-3; 7 nucleotides match TRBD2. The CDR3 contains 17 residues. The V and J ends lost 0 bases and 2 bases, in that order; junction bases with no gene match: 8. CDR1 LGHNA and CDR2 YSLEER come from the germline V gene.

V and J are TRBV7-2 and TRBJ2-1, with D unresolved. V was trimmed by 2 bases and J by 0 bases, leaving 11 bases between them. The CDR3 totals 16 residues. Per germline, CDR1 SGHTA and CDR2 FQGNSA. The CDR3 DNA reads TGTGCCAGCAGCTTATTTGCAGGAATCTCCTACAATGAGCAGTTCTTC. Encoded protein: CASSLFAGISYNEQFF.

This clone was counted a few times. The rearrangement uses TRBV9 and TRBJ2-7, with TRBD1 identical over 7 bases. This CDR3 comprises 15 residues. With V trimmed by 0 bases and J by 2 bases, 5 bases remained unmatched. Germline V gene sequence: CDR1 SGDLS, CDR2 YYNGEE. In nucleotides, the CDR3 is TGTGCCAGCAGCGTAGCTACAGGGACAGCCTACGAGCAGTACTTC. Its translation: CASSVATGTAYEQYF.

The V and J genes are TRBV5-5 and TRBJ2-6; 8 bases are a match to TRBD1. V dropped 1 base and J dropped 0; count of bases not matched to a gene: 6. The CDR3 is 18 amino acids. CDR1 and CDR2 from the germline V gene are SGHKS and YYEKEE (reference sequence). CDR3 amino acids: CASSLSGTGGSGANVLTF. The DNA of the CDR3 is TGTGCCAGCAGCTTGTCGGGGACAGGCGGCTCTGGGGCCAACGTCCTGACTTTC.

The rearrangement joins TRBV29-1 to TRBJ2-7; 7 nucleotides agree with TRBD1. CDR3 length equals 13 residues. The V gene's germline CDR1 is SQVTM and CDR2 ANQGSEA. The J segment lost 1 base and the V segment lost 4 bases, leaving 4 bases of the junction unmatched. The DNA of the CDR3 is TGCAGCGTTGGGGGACAGCCTTCCTACGAGCAGTACTTC. Translation: CSVGGQPSYEQYF.

The chain recombines TRBV7-2 with TRBJ1-3, with TRBD1 as a possible D gene (5 bases). This CDR3 is 14 amino acids long. CDR1 is SGHTA, CDR2 FQGNSA, per germline. The germline V and J ends were trimmed by 4 bases and 8 bases, with 15 bases remaining between them. CDR3 in amino acids: CASSSQGSSDTIYF. CDR3 nucleotides: TGTGCCAGCAGCTCCCAGGGTTCCTCGGACACCATATATTTT. Looking up the rest from reference TRBV7-2 and TRBJ1-3 gives the full variable domain: GAGVSQSPSNKVTEKGKDVELRCDPISGHTALYWYRQSLGQGLEFLIYFQGNSAPDKSGLPSDRFSAERTGGSVSTLTIQRTQQEDSAVYLCASSSQGSSDTIYFGEGSWLTVV.

The chain joins TRBV4-2 to TRBJ1-6, with a tentative D call TRBD1 (5 bases). Germline values: CDR1 LGHNA, CDR2 YNFKEQ. The CDR3 loop spans 14 amino acids. V was shortened by 2 bases and J by 10 bases, with 12 bases between the two germline ends. CDR3: CASSQSGIGSPLHF. CDR3 nucleotide sequence: TGTGCCAGCAGCCAATCAGGGATAGGATCACCCCTCCACTTT.

This chain uses TRBV7-2 with TRBJ2-7; D call uncertain. Germline V gene lookup returns CDR1 SGHTA and CDR2 FQGNSA. The CDR3 runs to 12 residues. The V end lost 5 bases, the J end lost 4 bases, and 9 bases lay between the germline ends. DNA for the CDR3: TGTGCCAGCAGCCTCACAAGTTACGAGCAGTACTTC. The encoded protein is CASSLTSYEQYF.

V usage is TRBV4-3 and J usage is TRBJ2-3, with D perhaps TRBD2 (5 bases). The CDR3 has 13 residues. Germline values: CDR1 LGHNA, CDR2 YSLEER. V was cut by 5 bases and J by 3 bases, with 9 bases left in between. The CDR3 DNA reads TGCGCCAGCAGCATGACGGGGACAGATACGCAGTATTTT. This sequence encodes CASSMTGTDTQYF.

The chain couples TRBV7-2 to TRBJ2-1, with 10 bases aligning to TRBD2. V lost 7 bases, J lost 6 bases, and 12 bases stayed unmatched. The CDR3 sequence is 16 residues long. Looked up from germline, CDR1 is SGHTA and CDR2 is FQGNSA. Written as DNA, the CDR3 is TGTGCCAGCATCATGGGGGGGGCTAGCGGGAGCAATGAGCAGTTCTTC. Protein product: CASIMGGASGSNEQFF.